The 5 T cell receptor beta chains given below trace back to one sample, sequenced in a study of blood T cell repertoires in COVID-19. Clones were read by immunoSEQ multiplex PCR, and TCRdb kept only the in-frame ones, dropping some. Among some 130,000 clones listed, approximately 80% were seen once. The sample was peripheral blood. All receptors derive from a man between 65 and 85 years old with acute or convalescent COVID-19.

The CDR3 loop reads CASSSKSTYEQYF. CDR3 sequence (DNA): TGTGCCAGCAGCTCTAAGAGTACCTACGAGCAGTACTTC. The V call is TRBV7-9, the J call TRBJ2-7; D is uncertain. This CDR3 comprises 13 residues. CDR1 is SEHNR, CDR2 FQNEAQ, per germline (reference sequence). V gave up 4 bases and J gave up 2 bases, with 9 bases separating them.

The chain couples TRBV6-1 to TRBJ1-6; D is undetermined. Trimming took 0 bases from V and 10 from J, leaving 10 bases between them. The CDR3 consists of 14 residues. CDR1 and CDR2 from the germline V gene are MNHNS and SASEGT. The CDR3 nucleotides read TGTGCCAGCAGTGAAGCGCAGGTATCCTCACCCCTCCACTTT. Its protein product is CASSEAQVSSPLHF.

This chain joins TRBV6-1 and TRBJ1-6; 9 nucleotides align to TRBD1. CDR1 and CDR2 from the germline V gene are MNHNS and SASEGT. The CDR3 is made up of 17 amino acids. The V segment lost 2 bases and the J segment 4 bases; nucleotides outside the gene matches: 6. This CDR3 reads CASSEPGQGLYNSPLHF. For the CDR3, the DNA is TGTGCCAGCAGTGAACCGGGACAGGGTCTTTATAATTCACCCCTCCACTTT.

This chain joins TRBV12-3 or TRBV12-4 and TRBJ2-7; no reliable D call. Trimming left V 6 bases short and J 3 bases short, with 6 bases between. The CDR3 runs to 11 residues. CDR3 protein: CASSNSYEQYF. The CDR3 DNA follows: TGTGCCAGCAGCAACAGCTACGAGCAGTACTTC.

The chain carries TRBV3-1 (or the pseudogene TRBV3-2) and TRBJ2-5; D is possibly TRBD2 (6 bases). Per the germline V gene, CDR1 is LGHDT and CDR2 is YNNKEL (reference sequence). The CDR3 loop spans 17 amino acids. The V and J ends lost 2 bases and 4 bases respectively, with 20 bases between them. This CDR3 reads CASSQIAGGVIGETQYF. CDR3 in DNA: TGTGCCAGCAGCCAAATCGCCGGCGGGGTTATTGGAGAGACCCAGTACTTC.